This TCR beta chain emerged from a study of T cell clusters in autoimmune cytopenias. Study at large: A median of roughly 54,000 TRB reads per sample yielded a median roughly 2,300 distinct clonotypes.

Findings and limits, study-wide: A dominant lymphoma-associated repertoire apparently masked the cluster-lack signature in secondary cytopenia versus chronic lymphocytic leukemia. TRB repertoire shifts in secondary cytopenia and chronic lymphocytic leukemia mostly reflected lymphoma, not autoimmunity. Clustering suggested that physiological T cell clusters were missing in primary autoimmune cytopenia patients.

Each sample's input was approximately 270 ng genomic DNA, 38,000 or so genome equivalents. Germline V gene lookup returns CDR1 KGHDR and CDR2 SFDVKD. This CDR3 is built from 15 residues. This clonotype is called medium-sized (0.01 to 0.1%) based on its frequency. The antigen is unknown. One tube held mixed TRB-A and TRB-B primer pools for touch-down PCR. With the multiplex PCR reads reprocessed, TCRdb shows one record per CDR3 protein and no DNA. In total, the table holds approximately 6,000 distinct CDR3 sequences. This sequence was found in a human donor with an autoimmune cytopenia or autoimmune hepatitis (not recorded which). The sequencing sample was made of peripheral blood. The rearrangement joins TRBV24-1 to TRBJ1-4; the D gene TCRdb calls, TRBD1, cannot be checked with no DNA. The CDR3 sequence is CATSDATGTTEKLFF.